The T cell receptor (beta chain) described here comes from a study of T cells after yellow fever vaccination. Study observations and caveats: Boosting was followed by the reappearance of most primary-vaccination clones (roughly 96% CD4, 85% to 90% CD8).

Germline V gene data show CDR1 as ENHRY and CDR2 as SYGVKD. The germline V and J ends were trimmed by 6 bases and 13 bases, with 13 bases remaining between them. The CDR3 has 12 amino acids. UMIs and a universal primer site were added when TCR cDNA was made by 5'RACE template switching. TCRdb used MiXCR to reprocess the 5' RACE reads, holding one entry per CDR3 protein. This table has more than 120,000 distinct CDR3 sequences, less than 9.5% appearing once. This clonotype was recorded many times. The target antigen is unknown. The genes are TRBV10-3 and TRBJ1-6; possible D gene TRBD1, 6 bases. This clonotype originated in a man aged 30 to 45 who received the YFV17D yellow fever vaccine. This specimen was CD4+ T cells sorted from PBMCs, taken 5 days after the yellow fever booster vaccination. The CDR3 sequence: CAIRAEGGPLHF. The CDR3 DNA reads TGTGCCATCAGGGCTGAGGGGGGGCCCCTCCACTTT.